Listed here are 27 T cell receptor beta chains from one sample, sequenced in a study of beta chain features in type 1 diabetes. The study, taken as a whole, reports: Shortening of TCRB CDR3s, moderate but significant, appeared in all four CD4+ subsets of Type 1 diabetes patients.

Antigens for these TCRs are unknown. Expressed TCRB transcripts were sequenced because the entire RNA isolate underwent reverse transcription. The method was immunoSEQ multiplex PCR; TCRdb's version includes in-frame clones alone and lacks a portion of them. The repertoire holds more than 100,000 clones, with over 15% as singletons. Source material: central memory CD4+ T cells from blood. These receptor sequences come from a man aged 25-45 years with type 1 diabetes.

For this clone: The germline gene is not matched at one end of the junction; a read error may be the cause. The chain joins TRBV14 to TRBJ2-7; D might be TRBD2 (6 bases). The CDR3 has 13 residues. Germline V lookup: CDR1 SGHDN, CDR2 FVKESK. CDR3 in DNA: TGTGCCAGCAGCCAAGATCCCGCGGGGAAAGGGCACTTC. Its protein is CASSQDPAGKGHF.

The sample holds many counts of this clone. The CDR3 spells CASSQRGYGYTF. CDR3 coding DNA: TGTGCCAGCAGCCAACGCGGCTATGGCTACACCTTC. This chain connects TRBV6-5 to TRBJ1-2; D remains unclear. CDR1 MNHEY and CDR2 SVGAGI come from the germline V gene. V lost 6 bases and J 4 bases, leaving 9 bases between the germline ends. The CDR3 runs to 12 residues.

V is TRBV6-1 and J is TRBJ1-4; the D gene is possibly TRBD1 (6 bases). Germline CDR1 is MNHNS and CDR2 is SASEGT. The ends were cut back, 11 bases at V and 14 bases at J, with 27 bases in the middle. The CDR3 runs 14 residues. The CDR3 DNA reads as TGTGCCGTTCGAGAGGGGGGATCTTATAGTGGGCTGTTTTTT. It is translated as CAVREGGSYSGLFF.

The rearrangement joins TRBV7-6 to TRBJ2-7, with D possibly called TRBD1 or TRBD2 (5 bases each). Trimming stripped 3 bases from V and 6 bases from J, with 6 bases between. The CDR3 has 11 residues. The V gene's germline CDR1 is SGHVS and CDR2 FNYEAQ. In DNA, the CDR3 is TGTGCCAGCAGCTTCGGGACCGAGCAGTACTTC. Amino acid sequence: CASSFGTEQYF. The variable domain in full, with the rest retrieved from reference TRBV7-6 and TRBJ2-7, is GAGVSQSPRYKVTKRGQDVALRCDPISGHVSLYWYRQALGQGPEFLTYFNYEAQQDKSGLPNDRFSAERPEGSISTLTIQRTEQRDSAMYRCASSFGTEQYFGPGTRLTVT.

This clone appeared a few times. The sample carries other DNA sequences with the same CDR3. This chain links TRBV4-3 with TRBJ2-7; TRBD2 matches 9 bases. There are 15 residues in the CDR3. V dropped 1 base and J dropped 6; count of bases not matched to a gene: 7. Germline V gene sequence: CDR1 LGHNA, CDR2 YSLEER. CDR3: CASSQVGGREIEQYF. CDR3 DNA sequence: TGCGCCAGCAGCCAAGTCGGCGGGAGGGAGATCGAGCAGTACTTC.

The V gene is TRBV25-1, the J gene TRBJ2-3, with 9 nucleotides matching TRBD1. V shed 1 base, J shed 5 bases, and the junction held 7 bases outside the gene matches. This CDR3 is built from 16 residues. Per the germline V gene, CDR1 is MGHDK and CDR2 is SYGVNS. This CDR3 is CASSEFTGGRRDTQYF. The CDR3 DNA sequence: TGTGCCAGCAGTGAATTTACAGGGGGCCGGAGAGATACGCAGTATTTT.

This clone was seen at least ten times. This chain connects TRBV2 to TRBJ2-3; 8 bases match TRBD1. The V and J ends lost 5 bases and 6 bases, in that order; junction bases with no gene match: 7. Germline assignment: CDR1 SNHLY and CDR2 FYNNEI. This CDR3 has 14 residues. For the CDR3, the DNA is TGTGCCAGCAGTACCCGACAGGGGTCCGATACGCAGTATTTT. It yields the protein CASSTRQGSDTQYF.

This clone appeared many times. The genes are TRBV4-3 and TRBJ1-4; D perhaps matches TRBD1 (6 bases). The CDR3 extends over 14 amino acids. Trimming took off 3 bases at V and 3 bases at J, with 8 bases between the two ends. From germline, CDR1 is LGHNA and CDR2 YSLEER. DNA for the CDR3: TGCGCCAGCAGCCAGGACAGATCTAATGAAAAACTGTTTTTT. Translation gives CASSQDRSNEKLFF.

This clone was found a few times. CDR3 amino acids: CASSPDGSGGRQTQYF. The CDR3 DNA sequence: TGTGCCAGCAGCCCTGATGGCAGCGGGGGACGGCAGACCCAGTACTTC. The chain combines TRBV7-2 with TRBJ2-5, with 8 bases identical to TRBD2. The CDR3 consists of 16 residues. The trim removed 5 bases at V and 6 bases at J, leaving 14 bases unmatched. Germline CDR1 SGHTA, CDR2 FQGNSA. Filled out from reference TRBV7-2 and TRBJ2-5, the complete variable domain reads GAGVSQSPSNKVTEKGKDVELRCDPISGHTALYWYRQSLGQGLEFLIYFQGNSAPDKSGLPSDRFSAERTGGSVSTLTIQRTQQEDSAVYLCASSPDGSGGRQTQYFGPGTRLLVL.

In this sample, this clone turned up a few times. This chain uses TRBV7-2 with TRBJ1-5; no reliable D call. CDR3 length: 14 residues. The V end was cut by 1 base, the J end by 4 bases, with 8 bases between. CDR1 SGHTA and CDR2 FQGNSA come from the germline V gene. CDR3 protein: CASSLDRENQPQHF. The CDR3 DNA sequence: TGTGCCAGCAGCTTAGACAGAGAGAATCAGCCCCAGCATTTT.

This chain connects TRBV19 to TRBJ2-1, with no clear D. CDR3 size: 15 residues. Germline V gives CDR1 LNHDA, CDR2 SQIVND (reference sequence). Trimming pared 4 bases from V and 3 bases from J, leaving 13 bases between. CDR3 in amino acids: CASSNPQVGYNEQFF. The CDR3, as DNA: TGTGCCAGTAGTAACCCCCAGGTGGGCTACAATGAGCAGTTCTTC.

This clone appeared a few times. V and J are TRBV27 and TRBJ1-5, with TRBD1 identical over 7 bases. The CDR3 has 14 amino acids. The ends lost 6 bases at V and 5 bases at J; junction bases unmatched: 7. Germline-derived CDR1 and CDR2 are MNHEY and SMNVEV (reference sequence). CDR3 bases: TGTGCCAGCAGCCCACAGGGGTATTATCAGCCCCAGCATTTT. This gives the protein CASSPQGYYQPQHF.

The chain combines TRBV28 with TRBJ1-5, with D maybe TRBD1 (5 bases). The CDR3 runs 14 residues. The V gene lost 4 bases and the J gene lost 4 bases, with 11 bases spanning the gap. Germline CDR1 reads MDHEN; CDR2 reads SYDVKM. The CDR3: CASSSAQGNQPQHF. As DNA, the CDR3 is TGTGCCAGCAGTTCCGCGCAGGGAAATCAGCCCCAGCATTTT.

The V call is TRBV2, the J call TRBJ2-7, with a weak D call TRBD1 (6 bases). Germline V gene data show CDR1 as SNHLY and CDR2 as FYNNEI. V was shortened by 5 bases and J by 3 bases, with 8 bases between the two germline ends. The CDR3 consists of 12 residues. CDR3 DNA sequence: TGTGCCAGCAGTCAGACAGGCTACGAGCAGTACTTC. Residues: CASSQTGYEQYF.

A few counts support this clone. This chain connects TRBV18 to TRBJ2-7, with D perhaps given as TRBD1 or TRBD2 (5 bases each). The CDR3 sequence is 15 residues long. Trimming removed 6 bases at V and 2 bases at J, with 17 bases between. The germline V gene has CDR1 KGHSH and CDR2 LQKENI. The CDR3 spells CASSYDRDRTYEQYF. The DNA for the CDR3 is TGTGCCAGCTCGTATGATAGGGACCGAACCTACGAGCAGTACTTC.

This clone was counted only a few times. The V and J genes are TRBV5-1 and TRBJ2-7; perhaps TRBD1 as D (6 bases). Trimming removed 4 bases from V and 2 bases from J, with 13 bases in between. Germline loops: CDR1 SGHRS, CDR2 YFSETQ. This CDR3 is 14 amino acids long. The CDR3 DNA sequence: TGCGCCAGCAGCCAGCCCGGACAGACCTACGAGCAGTACTTC. This gives the protein CASSQPGQTYEQYF.

This sequence joins TRBV7-9 and TRBJ2-2; D is perhaps TRBD2 (5 bases). V gave up 3 bases and J gave up 7 bases, with 9 bases separating them. Germline V gene sequence: CDR1 SEHNR, CDR2 FQNEAQ (reference sequence). This CDR3 region has 13 residues. DNA of the CDR3: TGTGCCAGCAGCTTCGGGGTTGGCGGGGAGCTGTTTTTT. Its protein product is CASSFGVGGELFF.

This clone has more than one count but fewer than ten. This rearrangement joins TRBV29-1 to TRBJ2-5; D is uncertain. This CDR3 contains 12 residues. V was cut by 1 base and J by 4 bases, with 7 bases left in between. Germline V gene lookup returns CDR1 SQVTM and CDR2 ANQGSEA. CDR3 nucleotides: TGCAGCGTTGAAGGAGGATCAGAGACCCAGTACTTC. Amino acids: CSVEGGSETQYF.

This clone was seen a few times. The genes are TRBV4-2 and TRBJ2-3; 8 nucleotides match TRBD2. The CDR3 covers 16 residues. Germline trimming cut 3 bases from V and 3 bases from J; bases unmatched to any gene: 8. Germline V gives CDR1 LGHNA, CDR2 YNFKEQ. The CDR3 DNA follows: TGTGCCAGCAGCCAGATTAGCGGGGCTGAGACAGATACGCAGTATTTT. This codes for CASSQISGAETDTQYF.

The table lists this clone with many counts. The V gene is TRBV7-9, the J gene TRBJ1-5; possibly TRBD1 for D (6 bases). V dropped 5 bases and J dropped 5 bases, with 10 bases sitting between them. Germline V gene sequence: CDR1 SEHNR, CDR2 FQNEAQ (reference sequence). The CDR3 runs 13 residues. CDR3 amino acids: CASSTGLDQPQHF. The CDR3 bases are TGTGCCAGCAGCACAGGGCTCGATCAGCCCCAGCATTTT.

V and J are TRBV9 and TRBJ2-1, with 7 bases identical to TRBD2. The CDR3 contains 13 residues. Germline values: CDR1 SGDLS, CDR2 YYNGEE. V lost 3 bases and J lost 10; bases outside the gene matches: 7. CDR3 amino acids: CASSGVDSGEQFF. CDR3 DNA: TGTGCCAGCAGCGGGGTGGATAGCGGGGAGCAGTTCTTC. Based on the CDR3 plus reference TRBV9 and TRBJ2-1, the full variable domain is DSGVTQTPKHLITATGQRVTLRCSPRSGDLSVYWYQQSLDQGLQFLIQYYNGEERAKGNILERFSAQQFPDLHSELNLSSLELGDSALYFCASSGVDSGEQFFGPGTRLTVL.

In this sample, this clone turned up a few times. The chain links TRBV9 to TRBJ1-1; possibly TRBD1 for D (5 bases). This CDR3 comprises 14 residues. From germline, CDR1 is SGDLS and CDR2 YYNGEE. Trimming stripped 3 bases from V and 1 base from J, with 10 bases between. CDR3 coding DNA: TGTGCCAGCAGCGAGGGGCCTCAGAACACTGAAGCTTTCTTT. Translating gives CASSEGPQNTEAFF.

This clone was seen a few times. V is TRBV4-2 and J is TRBJ2-3; D not certain. The CDR3 loop spans 14 amino acids. Germline CDR1 LGHNA, CDR2 YNFKEQ. V shed 0 bases and J shed 7 bases, with 11 bases lying between them. CDR3 amino acids: CASSQDKEAYTQYF. The CDR3 DNA follows: TGTGCCAGCAGCCAAGATAAGGAAGCTTATACGCAGTATTTT.

This clone was counted a few times. The gene calls are TRBV5-1 and TRBJ1-6; D is uncertain. CDR1 SGHRS and CDR2 YFSETQ come from the germline V gene. Trimming removed 0 bases from V and 7 bases from J, with 11 bases in between. CDR3 length: 15 amino acids. The CDR3 spells CASSLGSGPNSPLHF. The CDR3 bases are TGCGCCAGCAGCTTGGGATCGGGCCCAAATTCACCCCTCCACTTT.

This clone is classed as medium-sized. The V gene is TRBV5-1, the J gene TRBJ1-1, with D unresolved. The CDR3 has 14 amino acids. V shed 4 bases and J shed 1 base, with 11 bases lying between them. Germline V lookup: CDR1 SGHRS, CDR2 YFSETQ. The CDR3 DNA reads as TGCGCCAGCAGCATGTTAACAGAGAACACTGAAGCTTTCTTT. Protein: CASSMLTENTEAFF.

A few counts support this clone. The chain uses TRBV7-2 and TRBJ1-1; no clear D gene. This CDR3 spans 15 amino acids. V lost 5 bases and J 5 bases, leaving 18 bases between the germline ends. Germline V gene sequence: CDR1 SGHTA, CDR2 FQGNSA. CDR3 amino acids: CASSRSSSGGTEAFF. As DNA, the CDR3 is TGTGCCAGCAGCCGCTCCTCAAGTGGAGGTACTGAAGCTTTCTTT.

In its sample, this clone was seen a few times. This rearrangement joins TRBV11-2 to TRBJ1-3; D ambiguous. Germline CDR1 reads SGHAT; CDR2 reads FQNNGV. Between the trimmed V and J ends, which lost 8 bases and 2 bases, there was a span of 16 bases. The CDR3 totals 15 residues. In DNA, the CDR3 is TGTGCCAGCCGTTCCGACGGCGGAACTGGAAACACCATATATTTT. Its translation is CASRSDGGTGNTIYF. The entire variable domain, with the rest obtained from reference TRBV11-2 and TRBJ1-3, is as follows: EAGVAQSPRYKIIEKRQSVAFWCNPISGHATLYWYQQILGQGPKLLIQFQNNGVVDDSQLPKDRFSAERLKGVDSTLKIQPAKLEDSAVYLCASRSDGGTGNTIYFGEGSWLTVV.